This entry features one TCR beta chain sequence. Its binding antigen is unknown. Nothing much larger sits one base from this clone, and base qualities are not available. These data originate in a study of vaccination effects on CD4 cells after COVID-19 (dated 2022 in TCRdb). For the wider study: Across the study, the median time from the second dose to post-vaccine sampling was 72 days (range 14 to 241). Altogether, 10 COVID-19 convalescent patients and several SARS-CoV-2-naive healthy vaccine recipients made up the full study. SARS-CoV-2 spike-specific CD4+ TCR repertoires were compared before and after mRNA vaccination in COVID-19 convalescent patients and in infection-naive vaccine recipients. The Oncomine TCR Beta short-read assay on an Illumina iSeq 100 was used to sequence cultures from other donors in the study. What the research found in general, with its limitations: Marked clonal contraction was observed in both infection-induced and vaccine-induced clones at late post-vaccination timepoints, consistent with waning T cell responses. Among healthy vaccine recipients, nearly all vaccine-induced clones were SARS-CoV-2 mono-reactive, and just 1 of 255 was cross-reactive with common cold coronaviruses. Only a small number of convalescent patients were included, and no early post-infection timepoints were available, which limited the study.

To identify antigen-specific CD4+ T cell clonotypes by their expansion, the ViraFEST assay first stimulated PBMC with viral peptide pools and then applied TCR sequencing. After less than 13 days of culture, CD4+ T cells were isolated with the EasySep CD4+ T cell isolation kit. Participants received two doses of either the BNT162b2 or the mRNA-1273 mRNA SARS-CoV-2 vaccine. Negative nucleocapsid antibody results before and after vaccination confirmed that the healthy vaccine recipients had no prior SARS-CoV-2 infection. Some 2.2 million PBMC per well were cultured in IMDM with roughly 5% human AB serum, around 10 IU/ml IL-2 and gentamicin, plus 10 ug/ml peptides. Half of the culture medium was replaced with fresh IL-2-containing medium on days 3 and 7. Each peptide stimulation condition was cultured in triplicate wells unless otherwise noted. Using Ficoll-Paque Plus gradient centrifugation, PBMC were separated from whole blood and then either used fresh or cryopreserved at -140C. The spike proteins of SARS-CoV-2 and of the common cold coronaviruses HCoV-NL63, HCoV-OC43 and HCoV-229E were spanned by overlapping peptide pools. The QIAamp micro DNA kit was used to extract genomic DNA from the cultured CD4+ T cells.

Via the germline V gene (reference sequence), CDR1 is LNHNV and CDR2 YYDKDF. The junction carries 12 bases between V and J, which are trimmed by 1 base and 6 bases respectively. The CDR3 starts with the cysteine, ends with the phenylalanine, and has 14 residues. Of all the DNA, just the CDR3 is kept, 42 bases in frame from base 1. The library was obtained by the immunoSEQ multiplex PCR assay. DNA from the cultured and isolated CD4+ T cells underwent TCR beta CDR3 sequencing. Turning to the authors' computational methods: The analysis removed non-productive TCR sequences, trimmed reads to the CDR3 region, and retained only CDR3s that were 7 or more amino acids long. Antigen-specific clonotypes were identified using the MANAFEST web app by comparison of expansion in peptide wells against reference cultures. To be called positive, a clone needed expansion at FDR<0.05 compared with the reference and with all other wells, an odds ratio greater than 5, and a frequency greater than 0.1% in two replicate wells. Cross-reactive clonotypes were defined as significantly expanded in SARS-CoV-2 spike wells and in at least one common cold coronavirus spike condition. Using the stringdist R package, CDR3 similarity was measured by Levenshtein distance, and unrooted trees were constructed with ape in R 3.6.1. TCRdb's version of the immuneACCESS table is confined to in-frame rearrangements and falls short of the full clone set. An unresolved V gene accounts for under half of the shortfall where checked; the remainder is of unknown origin. V, J and clone size derive from that table, while D and trimming were established from the DNA sequence. The sample includes 24,000 or so clones, with approximately 69% observed a single time. The biggest ten clones account for almost 8.5% of the sample.

The specimen was CD4+ T cells from PBMCs cultured with SARS-CoV-2 spike peptides, collected after COVID-19 vaccination. The label giving this sample's cell subset or site can be read as: SARS-CoV-2 spike overlapping peptide pool stimulation. The V gene is TRBV15 and the J gene is TRBJ1-1, with an unclear D gene assignment. This TCR was sampled from a human donor who received a COVID-19 vaccine. The DNA sequence is TGTGCCACCAGCAGAGTACGGGGTTACGCTGAAGCTTTCTTT. Translated, it reads CATSRVRGYAEAFF.